The rows below give T cell receptor beta chains drawn from one sample of a study of post-analysis software for immune sequencing data. From the PCR reads, TCRdb called clonotypes with MiXCR, one entry per CDR3 protein. Found here are about 820,000 distinct CDR3 sequences, approximately 53% of them singletons; the top ten hold approximately 4.3%. The specimen was blood. These receptor sequences come from a girl aged 10 to 17 with multiple sclerosis. Each CDR3 is given with its conserved first and last residue. The D gene is left open where the match is weak. Expanded clones are given a class, and other clones once, few, many or no size at all.

TRBV20-1	NA	TRBJ2-3	NA	CSASRHTDTQYF	TGCAGTGCTAGTCGCCACACAGATACGCAGTATTTT
TRBV12-3/TRBV12-4	few	TRBJ2-5	NA	CASTVTSPEQYF	TGTGCCAGCACCGTTACAAGTCCTGAGCAGTACTTC
TRBV29-1	few	TRBJ1-3	NA	CSVQQGSSGNTIYF	TGCAGCGTTCAACAGGGCAGCTCTGGAAACACCATATATTTT
TRBV6-4	NA	TRBJ1-1	NA	CASKSPGNTEAFF	TGTGCCAGCAAGTCCCCGGGTAACACTGAAGCTTTCTTT
TRBV15	NA	TRBJ2-3	NA	CATSNRRSRTTDTQYF	TGTGCCACCAGCAATCGTCGCTCGAGGACAACAGATACGCAGTATTTT
TRBV7-9	NA	TRBJ2-1	TRBD2	CASSSKTSGGCNEQFF	TGTGCCAGCAGCTCGAAGACTAGCGGGGGGTGCAATGAGCAGTTCTTC
TRBV5-5	NA	TRBJ1-2	TRBD1	CASSRDRSYGYTF	TGTGCCAGCAGCCGGGACAGGAGTTATGGCTACACCTTC
TRBV29-1	NA	TRBJ2-7	TRBD1	CSVVDRGTVREQYF	TGCAGCGTCGTGGACAGGGGGACTGTTCGGGAGCAGTACTTC
TRBV6-5	NA	TRBJ2-3	TRBD2	CASSPGLASGTDTQYF	TGTGCCAGCAGTCCTGGACTAGCGAGCGGCACAGATACGCAGTATTTT
TRBV27	NA	TRBJ2-3	NA	CASSLQPLTDTQYF	TGTGCCAGCAGTCTACAGCCTCTCACAGATACGCAGTATTTT
TRBV4-1	NA	TRBJ2-1	TRBD1	CASSQDRGTAYNEQFF	TGCGCCAGCAGCCAAGATAGGGGGACAGCCTACAATGAGCAGTTCTTC
TRBV29-1	NA	TRBJ1-1	NA	CSVEFRRDTEAFF	TGCAGCGTTGAGTTCAGGCGGGACACTGAAGCTTTCTTT
TRBV9	NA	TRBJ1-3	NA	CASSVDVTGELSGLRNTIYF	TGTGCCAGCAGCGTAGACGTAACGGGAGAGTTGAGCGGGCTACGAAACACCATATATTTT
TRBV4-1	NA	TRBJ2-1	NA	CASSQTDEQFF	TGCGCCAGCAGCCAGACCGATGAGCAGTTCTTC
TRBV12-3/TRBV12-4	NA	TRBJ2-7	NA	CASGENTSNEQYF	TGTGCTTCAGGGGAAAATACTAGCAATGAGCAGTACTTC
TRBV27	NA	TRBJ2-1	NA	CASSLSVGGQFF	TGTGCCAGCAGTTTATCCGTCGGGGGACAGTTCTTC